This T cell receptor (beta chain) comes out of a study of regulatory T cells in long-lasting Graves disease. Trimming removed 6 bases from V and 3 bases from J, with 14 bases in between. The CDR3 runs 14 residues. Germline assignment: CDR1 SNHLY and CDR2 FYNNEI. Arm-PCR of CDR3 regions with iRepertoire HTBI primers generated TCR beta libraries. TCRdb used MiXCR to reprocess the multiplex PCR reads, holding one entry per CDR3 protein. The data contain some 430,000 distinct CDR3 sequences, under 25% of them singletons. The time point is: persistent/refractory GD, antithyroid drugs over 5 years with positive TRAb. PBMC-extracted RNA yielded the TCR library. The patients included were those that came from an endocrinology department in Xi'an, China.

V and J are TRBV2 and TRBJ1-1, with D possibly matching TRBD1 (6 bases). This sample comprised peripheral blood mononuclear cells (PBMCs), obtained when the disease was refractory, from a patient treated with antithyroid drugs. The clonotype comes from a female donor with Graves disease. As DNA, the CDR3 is TGTGCCAGCAGCTGGAGGCCAGGGGACACTGAAGCTTTCTTT. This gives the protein CASSWRPGDTEAFF.